The next 31 T cell receptor beta chains were all read from a single sample in a study of blood T cell repertoires in COVID-19. Profiling relied on immunoSEQ multiplex PCR, and the TCRdb table lists in-frame clones only, not all of them. The sample has about 210,000 clones; about 86% are singletons. Source material: PBMCs or T cells enriched from blood (not recorded which). Every receptor here comes from a woman aged 50 to 60 with acute COVID-19.

The genes are TRBV7-9 and TRBJ1-1; 9 bases agree with TRBD1. The CDR3 loop spans 14 amino acids. CDR1 and CDR2 (germline): SEHNR, FQNEAQ (reference sequence). V lost 7 bases to trimming and J lost 8 bases; unmatched junction nucleotides: 11. CDR3 nucleotide sequence: TGTGCCAGCACGTCGGACAGGGGCGGGTTCGAAGCTTTCTTT. Amino acids: CASTSDRGGFEAFF.

V usage is TRBV7-2 and J usage is TRBJ1-1, with D maybe TRBD1 (5 bases). The ends were cut back, 5 bases at V and 7 bases at J, with 14 bases in the middle. This CDR3 has 13 residues. Germline V gene sequence: CDR1 SGHTA, CDR2 FQGNSA. In DNA form, the CDR3 reads TGTGCCAGCAGCCCCCAGGGCGGTATTGAAGCTTTCTTT. Protein product: CASSPQGGIEAFF.

The V call is TRBV7-8, the J call TRBJ2-2, with 7 bases matching TRBD2. Germline lookup yields CDR1 SGHVS and CDR2 FQNEAQ. V lost 1 base, J lost 5 bases, and 7 bases stayed unmatched. The CDR3 extends over 16 amino acids. DNA for the CDR3: TGTGCCAGCAGCTTAGGGGGGGGATCCCAAACCGGGGAGCTGTTTTTT. It is translated as CASSLGGGSQTGELFF.

The genes are TRBV18 and TRBJ1-5; a weak D match, TRBD1 (6 bases). V dropped 3 bases and J dropped 4 bases, with 7 bases sitting between them. The CDR3 is 13 amino acids. The germline CDR1 and CDR2 sequences are KGHSH and LQKENI. The CDR3 DNA reads TGTGCCAGCTCACCCGGACAGAATCAGCCCCAGCATTTT. Residues: CASSPGQNQPQHF.

V is TRBV12-5 and J is TRBJ1-3; maybe TRBD1 (6 bases). V lost 7 bases and J 3 bases, leaving 22 bases between the germline ends. The CDR3 is 17 amino acids. Germline assignment: CDR1 LGHNT and CDR2 FRNRAP. CDR3 region: CASDQGQGFLGGNTIYF. As DNA, the CDR3 is TGTGCTAGTGATCAGGGGCAGGGTTTTCTTGGTGGAAACACCATATATTTT.

This clone was recorded only once. The chain joins TRBV9 to TRBJ2-2; maybe TRBD1 (5 bases). The ends were cut back, 7 bases at V and 1 base at J, with 11 bases in the middle. CDR1 SGDLS and CDR2 YYNGEE come from the germline V gene. This CDR3 region has 14 residues. The CDR3, as DNA: TGTGCCAGCCGGCGCGGACAGAACACCGGGGAGCTGTTTTTT. Protein sequence: CASRRGQNTGELFF.

The chain links TRBV19 to TRBJ1-1, with D unresolved. V lost 7 bases and J 1 base, leaving 4 bases between the germline ends. This CDR3 has 11 residues. Germline-derived CDR1 and CDR2 are LNHDA and SQIVND (reference sequence). The DNA of the CDR3 is TGTGCCAGTAAGCGGAACACTGAAGCTTTCTTT. Its translation is CASKRNTEAFF.

The gene calls are TRBV28 and TRBJ2-1, with D possibly TRBD1 on 5 matching bases. The V and J ends lost 7 bases and 7 bases respectively, with 20 bases between them. The germline CDR1 and CDR2 sequences are MDHEN and SYDVKM. The length of the CDR3 is 15 residues. The CDR3 DNA sequence: TGTGCCAGCAACACCCTGGGCGTCCCAGGGAATGAGCAGTTCTTC. Encoded protein: CASNTLGVPGNEQFF.

The V gene is TRBV30, the J gene TRBJ1-2; D is perhaps TRBD1 (5 bases). V lost 0 bases to trimming and J lost 4 bases, with 9 bases between them. CDR1 is GTSNPN, CDR2 SVGIG, per germline (reference sequence). The CDR3 is 13 amino acids. CDR3 nucleotide sequence: TGTGCCTGGAGTGTTCGGGGGAGCTATGGCTACACCTTC. Translated, it gives CAWSVRGSYGYTF.

The J gene is TRBJ1-2, the V gene TRBV7-9, with D possibly TRBD1 on 5 matching bases. The CDR3 is 13 residues long. V gave up 7 bases and J gave up 7 bases, with 16 bases separating them. The germline gives CDR1 SEHNR, CDR2 FQNEAQ (reference sequence). The CDR3, as DNA: TGTGCCAGCACCCTACAGCTCGGGGGTGGCTACACCTTC. The encoded protein is CASTLQLGGGYTF.

The chain uses TRBV7-2 and TRBJ2-5, with 8 bases that match TRBD1. Germline V gives CDR1 SGHTA, CDR2 FQGNSA. The length of the CDR3 is 14 residues. With 2 bases clipped from V and 2 bases from J, the junction kept 1 base outside the gene matches. The CDR3 nucleotides read TGTGCCAGCAGCTTACGGACAGGGCAAGAGACCCAGTACTTC. Protein sequence: CASSLRTGQETQYF. Based on the CDR3 plus reference TRBV7-2 and TRBJ2-5, the full variable domain is GAGVSQSPSNKVTEKGKDVELRCDPISGHTALYWYRQSLGQGLEFLIYFQGNSAPDKSGLPSDRFSAERTGGSVSTLTIQRTQQEDSAVYLCASSLRTGQETQYFGPGTRLLVL.

The chain employs TRBV13 and TRBJ1-4; the D gene is possibly TRBD1 (5 bases). The CDR3 is made up of 15 amino acids. Germline CDR1 and CDR2: PRHDT and FYEKMQ (reference sequence). The V gene lost 2 bases and the J gene lost 7 bases, with 14 bases spanning the gap. The CDR3 DNA reads as TGTGCCAGCAGCTTAAGGGCGGGGACCGGTGAAAAACTGTTTTTT. Amino acids: CASSLRAGTGEKLFF.

The CDR3 protein is CASSVSRGSLYNEQFF. In DNA, the CDR3 is TGTGCCAGCAGCGTTTCGCGGGGGTCACTCTACAATGAGCAGTTCTTC. This chain joins TRBV9 and TRBJ2-1, with 7 bases fitting TRBD2. Germline V gene data show CDR1 as SGDLS and CDR2 as YYNGEE. There are 16 residues in the CDR3. The junction had 8 bases not matched to a gene; V was cut back by 2 bases and J by 3 bases.

The chain couples TRBV28 to TRBJ2-7; weak D call: TRBD1 (5 bases). From germline, CDR1 is MDHEN and CDR2 SYDVKM. Trimming took 4 bases from V and 4 from J, leaving 8 bases between them. The CDR3 runs 12 residues. CDR3 protein: CASSSGIYEQYF. Written as DNA, the CDR3 is TGTGCCAGCAGTTCAGGGATTTACGAGCAGTACTTC.

This sequence joins TRBV3-1 (or the pseudogene TRBV3-2) and TRBJ1-6; TRBD1 agrees at 7 bases. Germline V CDR1 and CDR2: LGHDT, YNNKEL (reference sequence). CDR3 length: 17 residues. V shed 3 bases, J shed 9 bases, and the junction held 14 bases outside the gene matches. DNA of the CDR3: TGTGCCAGCAGCCACCTGGGCCTACAGGGGAGAACTTCACCCCTCCACTTT. Encoded protein: CASSHLGLQGRTSPLHF.

The gene calls are TRBV9 and TRBJ2-3; 8 nucleotides line up with TRBD1. The CDR3 is 14 amino acids. After removal of 4 bases from V and 1 base from J, the junction contained 2 bases not matched to a gene. Per the germline V gene, CDR1 is SGDLS and CDR2 is YYNGEE. Here the CDR3 reads CASSSGQGTDTQYF. The CDR3 nucleotides read TGTGCCAGCAGCTCGGGACAGGGCACAGATACGCAGTATTTT.

The sample holds a few counts of this clone. This clone may be a read error of a much larger clone one base away. V is TRBV7-9 and J is TRBJ1-1; 7 positions match TRBD1. V gave up 3 bases and J gave up 0 bases; unmatched junction bases: 1. In germline, CDR1 is SEHNR, CDR2 FQNEAQ (reference sequence). This CDR3 region has 14 residues. Written as DNA, the CDR3 is TGTGCCAGCAGCTTGGGACAGATGAACACTGAAGCTTTCTTT. The encoded protein is CASSLGQMNTEAFF.

This clone showed up just once. V usage is TRBV28 and J usage is TRBJ1-2; D is possibly TRBD1 (5 bases). This CDR3 spans 16 amino acids. Germline V CDR1 and CDR2: MDHEN, SYDVKM. V dropped 3 bases and J dropped 1 base, with 15 bases sitting between them. CDR3 amino acids: CASSFPRGGNNYGYTF. CDR3 bases: TGTGCCAGCAGTTTTCCCCGCGGGGGAAATAACTATGGCTACACCTTC.

V usage is TRBV28 and J usage is TRBJ1-3; 7 bases fit TRBD1. V lost 3 bases, J lost 0 bases, and 2 bases stayed unmatched. Germline V gene data show CDR1 as MDHEN and CDR2 as SYDVKM. This CDR3 is 15 amino acids long. The CDR3 DNA reads TGTGCCAGCAGTTTGGGGACAGCCTCTGGAAACACCATATATTTT. It translates to CASSLGTASGNTIYF.

This chain joins TRBV19 and TRBJ2-7; D perhaps matches TRBD2 (6 bases). The germline V and J ends were trimmed by 3 bases and 1 base, with 13 bases remaining between them. The CDR3 sequence is 15 residues long. Germline V CDR1 and CDR2: LNHDA, SQIVND (reference sequence). The DNA of the CDR3 is TGTGCCAGTAGTATGGGTATGGGGGGATCCTACGAGCAGTACTTC. This gives the protein CASSMGMGGSYEQYF.

This CDR3 reads CASSQTSGGEGDTQYF. The CDR3 region has the DNA TGTGCCAGCAGCCAGACTAGCGGGGGGGAGGGAGATACGCAGTATTTT. This chain uses TRBV3-1 (or the pseudogene TRBV3-2) with TRBJ2-3; 14 bases fit TRBD2. The CDR3 sequence is 16 residues long. The V gene end was trimmed by 3 bases and the J gene end by 5 bases; junction bases not matched to a gene: 4. Germline V gene data show CDR1 as LGHDT and CDR2 as YNNKEL (reference sequence).

The chain recombines TRBV4-2 with TRBJ2-7; 9 nucleotides match TRBD1. CDR3 size: 17 residues. J lost 0 bases, V lost 3 bases, and 9 bases had no gene match. Germline lookup yields CDR1 LGHNA and CDR2 YNFKEQ. The CDR3 nucleotides are TGTGCCAGCAGCCATAGAACCGGGACAGGGAGCTCCTACGAGCAGTACTTC. Amino acids: CASSHRTGTGSSYEQYF.

This chain links TRBV27 with TRBJ1-6; no clear D. CDR1 and CDR2 (germline): MNHEY, SMNVEV (reference sequence). V lost 10 bases, J lost 4 bases, and 14 bases lay in between. The CDR3 is made up of 14 amino acids. In DNA form, the CDR3 reads TGTGCCACCGCCTACCAGGATTATAATTCACCCCTCCACTTT. It yields the protein CATAYQDYNSPLHF.

V gene TRBV23-1 combines with J gene TRBJ2-7; the D is unclear. TRBV23-1 is noted as an ORF with a role that remains uncertain. With 3 bases removed from V and 4 bases from J, the gap between germline ends came to 13 bases. This CDR3 contains 14 residues. In DNA form, the CDR3 reads TGCGCCAGCAGTCATTTTCACCAGGCGTACGAGCAGTACTTC. Its translation is CASSHFHQAYEQYF.

The chain is built from TRBV7-2 and TRBJ2-7; perhaps TRBD2 as D (6 bases). V lost 1 base to trimming and J lost 0 bases, with 19 bases between them. The CDR3 sequence is 18 residues long. The V gene's germline CDR1 is SGHTA and CDR2 FQGNSA. The CDR3 region is CASSLGGPSSVSSYEQYF. The CDR3 DNA is TGTGCCAGCAGCTTAGGGGGTCCCTCTAGCGTTAGCTCCTACGAGCAGTACTTC. The full variable domain, rest sourced from reference TRBV7-2 and TRBJ2-7, is GAGVSQSPSNKVTEKGKDVELRCDPISGHTALYWYRQSLGQGLEFLIYFQGNSAPDKSGLPSDRFSAERTGGSVSTLTIQRTQQEDSAVYLCASSLGGPSSVSSYEQYFGPGTRLTVT.

As to this clone: Its ends do not fully match the called genes, so a read error is possible. The chain is built from TRBV11-1 and TRBJ1-4; 7 bases match TRBD1. Germline V CDR1 and CDR2: SGHAT, FQDESV (reference sequence). The length of the CDR3 is 14 residues. In DNA form, the CDR3 reads TGTGCCAGCAGCTTATTCCGCGCAGGGGGTCAACGTCTTTTT. Protein: CASSLFRAGGQRLF.

A few counts support this clone. V gene TRBV7-6 combines with J gene TRBJ2-1, with TRBD1 matching over 8 bases. The CDR3 length is 16 residues. J gave up 9 bases and V 1 base, and 11 bases lay outside the gene matches. Germline CDR1 and CDR2: SGHVS and FNYEAQ. CDR3 in amino acids: CASSLVGQGARVEQFF. CDR3 DNA: TGTGCCAGCAGCTTAGTAGGCCAGGGGGCGCGCGTTGAGCAGTTCTTC.

This sequence joins TRBV7-8 and TRBJ2-7; TRBD1 is a possible D gene (5 bases). V was trimmed by 1 base and J by 1 base, leaving 8 bases between them. Germline CDR1 and CDR2: SGHVS and FQNEAQ. This CDR3 contains 14 residues. CDR3 DNA sequence: TGTGCCAGCAGCTTAGGGGCAGGGTCCTACGAGCAGTACTTC. Translating gives CASSLGAGSYEQYF.

This sequence joins TRBV14 and TRBJ2-3, with D maybe TRBD2 (5 bases). Trimming took off 0 bases at V and 3 bases at J, with 10 bases between the two ends. CDR3 length: 15 residues. The germline gives CDR1 SGHDN, CDR2 FVKESK. This chain's CDR3 is CASSQDVSGTDTQYF. The CDR3 bases are TGTGCCAGCAGCCAAGATGTATCGGGGACAGATACGCAGTATTTT. The full variable domain, with the rest looked up from reference TRBV14 and TRBJ2-3, is EAGVTQFPSHSVIEKGQTVTLRCDPISGHDNLYWYRRVMGKEIKFLLHFVKESKQDESGMPNNRFLAERTGGTYSTLKVQPAELEDSGVYFCASSQDVSGTDTQYFGPGTRLTVL.

The V gene is TRBV7-2, the J gene TRBJ1-4; a possible D gene is TRBD1 (5 bases). This CDR3 is 15 amino acids long. The V gene's germline CDR1 is SGHTA and CDR2 FQGNSA. V was shortened by 1 base and J by 6 bases, with 12 bases between the two germline ends. The CDR3 loop is CASSLVAGLDEKLFF. DNA of the CDR3: TGTGCCAGCAGCTTAGTGGCAGGGCTAGATGAAAAACTGTTTTTT.

The V and J genes are TRBV6-5 and TRBJ2-7; 7 bases align to TRBD2. Looked up from germline, CDR1 is MNHEY and CDR2 is SVGAGI. Trimming removed 5 bases from V and 0 bases from J; junction bases left unmatched: 7. This CDR3 is built from 15 residues. CDR3 protein: CASSRGAGSSYEQYF. CDR3 in DNA: TGTGCCAGCAGTCGGGGAGCGGGAAGCTCCTACGAGCAGTACTTC.